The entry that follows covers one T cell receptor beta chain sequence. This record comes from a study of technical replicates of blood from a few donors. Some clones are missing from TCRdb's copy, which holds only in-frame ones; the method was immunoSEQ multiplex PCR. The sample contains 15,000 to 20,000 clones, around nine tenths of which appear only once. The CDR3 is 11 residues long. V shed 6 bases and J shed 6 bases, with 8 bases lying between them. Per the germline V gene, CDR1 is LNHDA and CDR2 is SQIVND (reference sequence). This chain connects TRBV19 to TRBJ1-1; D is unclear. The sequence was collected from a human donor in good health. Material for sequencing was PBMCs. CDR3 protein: CASSERAEAFF. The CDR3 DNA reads TGTGCCAGTAGCGAGAGGGCTGAAGCTTTCTTT.